This is a list of T cell receptor beta chains from one sample in a study of blood T cell repertoires in COVID-19. Clones were sequenced by immunoSEQ multiplex PCR, and TCRdb holds only the in-frame ones, with some missing. This table has about 160,000 clones, more than 60% appearing once. Source material: peripheral blood. These receptors were collected from a man between 65 and 85 years old with acute or convalescent COVID-19. Both conserved end residues are part of each CDR3. The D gene is left open where the match is weak. Size is omitted from some rows. Given values are once, few, many or a class for expanded clones.

d_call j_call clone_size v_call cdr3_aa cdr3_nt
TRBD1 TRBJ2-1 few TRBV27 CASSAGGPNYNEQFF TGTGCCAGCAGTGCAGGGGGCCCTAACTACAATGAGCAGTTCTTC
- TRBJ1-5 - TRBV24-1 CATTEGLNQPQHF TGTGCCACCACTGAGGGGCTGAATCAGCCCCAGCATTTT
TRBD1 TRBJ1-5 - TRBV10-3 CAISESPLTGTGYNQPQHF TGTGCCATCAGTGAGTCCCCCTTGACCGGGACAGGTTATAATCAGCCCCAGCATTTT
- TRBJ2-7 - TRBV11-3 CASSPRTPGAIPQYF TGTGCCAGCAGCCCGCGGACCCCAGGGGCCATCCCACAGTACTTC
- TRBJ1-2 - TRBV2 CASSDSLSGYTF TGTGCCAGCAGTGACAGTTTATCGGGCTACACCTTC
- TRBJ1-2 - TRBV9 CASNFQGSGYTF TGTGCCAGCAACTTTCAAGGGAGTGGCTACACCTTC
TRBD2 TRBJ2-1 - TRBV11-3 CASTPGGSSYNEQFF TGTGCCAGCACCCCGGGCGGGAGTTCTTACAATGAGCAGTTCTTC
TRBD2 TRBJ2-5 few TRBV28 CASSRRGARGAQYF TGTGCCAGCAGCCGGCGGGGCGCGCGGGGGGCCCAGTACTTC
TRBD1 TRBJ1-1 many TRBV19 CASTAPGGTFGNTEAFF TGTGCCAGTACCGCGCCAGGGGGGACGTTTGGGAACACTGAAGCTTTCTTT
TRBD2 TRBJ2-2 - TRBV11-2 CASSLDSGRTNTGELFF TGTGCCAGCAGCTTAGATAGCGGGAGGACGAACACCGGGGAGCTGTTTTTT
- TRBJ2-5 - TRBV7-6 CASTLAGVHSQETQYF TGTGCCAGCACCCTAGCCGGAGTCCACTCCCAAGAGACCCAGTACTTC
- TRBJ1-5 - TRBV6-5 CASSITSEPQHF TGTGCCAGTTCTATTACTTCGGAGCCCCAGCATTTT
- TRBJ1-2 - TRBV6-5 CASSLAGRDLYGYTF TGTGCCAGCAGTCTCGCAGGGCGAGATCTCTATGGCTACACCTTC
- TRBJ2-7 - TRBV7-9 CASSPKYRLGDEQYF TGTGCCAGCAGCCCTAAATACAGGCTTGGCGACGAGCAGTACTTC
- TRBJ1-5 - TRBV28 CASSLSGNQPQHF TGTGCCAGCAGTTTATCAGGGAACCAGCCCCAGCATTTT
TRBD1 TRBJ2-1 - TRBV2 CASSDRGQGARNEQFF TGTGCCAGCAGTGACAGGGGACAGGGGGCGCGCAATGAGCAGTTCTTC
TRBD1 TRBJ2-3 - TRBV27 CASSLGTGSTDTQYF TGTGCCAGCAGTTTAGGGACAGGGAGTACAGATACGCAGTATTTT
- TRBJ1-2 - TRBV2 CASIKTADNYGYTF TGTGCCAGCATTAAGACTGCCGATAACTATGGCTACACCTTC
TRBD2 TRBJ2-3 - TRBV5-1 CASSFGTSGTTDTQYF TGCGCCAGCAGCTTCGGGACTAGCGGGACCACAGATACGCAGTATTTT
- TRBJ1-2 - TRBV12-3/TRBV12-4 CASSLTGNYGYTF TGTGCCAGCAGTTTAACCGGGAACTATGGCTACACCTTC
- TRBJ1-1 - TRBV5-1 CASSLKAGEREAFF TGCGCCAGCAGCCTTAAAGCAGGGGAACGTGAAGCTTTCTTT
- TRBJ1-2 - TRBV27 CASSLNRRFPYGYTF TGTGCCAGCAGTTTAAATAGGAGATTCCCCTATGGCTACACCTTC
TRBD2 TRBJ2-1 - TRBV6-4 CASSAGLAGGNEQFF TGTGCCAGCAGTGCGGGACTAGCGGGAGGCAATGAGCAGTTCTTC
TRBD1 TRBJ1-1 - TRBV5-1 CASSLLDRATEAFF TGCGCCAGCAGCCTACTGGACAGGGCCACTGAAGCTTTCTTT
TRBD1 TRBJ2-7 - TRBV7-2 CASSLGGQGAYEQYF TGTGCCAGCAGCTTAGGCGGACAGGGGGCTTACGAGCAGTACTTC
- TRBJ1-5 - TRBV15 CATSSAGDRNQPQHF TGTGCCACCAGCAGTGCAGGGGATCGGAATCAGCCCCAGCATTTT
- TRBJ1-1 - TRBV7-9 CASSLSGDTEAFF TGTGCCAGCAGCTTATCGGGGGACACTGAAGCTTTCTTT
TRBD1 TRBJ2-4 - TRBV11-3 CASSLVQGIVAKNIQYF TGTGCCAGCAGCTTAGTACAGGGGATTGTAGCCAAAAACATTCAGTACTTC
TRBD2 TRBJ2-3 - TRBV15 CATSRGFTSGTEDTQYF TGTGCCACCAGCAGAGGGTTTACTAGCGGGACTGAAGATACGCAGTATTTT
TRBD1 TRBJ1-6 - TRBV5-1 CASSLVPGQNSPLHF TGCGCCAGCAGCTTGGTTCCGGGACAGAATTCACCCCTCCACTTT
TRBD2 TRBJ2-2 - TRBV6-4 CASSILAGGTNTGELFF TGTGCCAGCAGTATACTAGCGGGGGGAACGAACACCGGGGAGCTGTTTTTT
- TRBJ2-1 - TRBV7-3 CASSIQIGSTNEQFF TGTGCCAGCAGCATCCAAATAGGGAGTACCAATGAGCAGTTCTTC
- TRBJ1-1 - TRBV27 CASSLLSRGASEAFF TGTGCCAGCAGTCTTCTCTCACGGGGGGCCTCTGAAGCTTTCTTT
- TRBJ1-2 - TRBV28 CASSGSGSGYTF TGTGCCAGCAGCGGGTCAGGGTCTGGCTACACCTTC
TRBD1 TRBJ1-1 - TRBV19 CASQQGALTEAFF TGTGCCAGTCAACAGGGGGCATTAACTGAAGCTTTCTTT
- TRBJ1-2 - TRBV28 CATGQTPYGYTF TGTGCCACAGGGCAGACGCCCTATGGCTACACCTTC
TRBD1 TRBJ2-7 - TRBV10-3 CASQRGQSYEQYF TGTGCCTCACAGAGGGGACAGTCCTACGAGCAGTACTTC
- TRBJ2-2 - TRBV5-4 CASSGQNTGELFF TGTGCCAGCAGCGGACAGAACACCGGGGAGCTGTTTTTT
- TRBJ2-7 - TRBV7-9 CASSLTLATEQYF TGTGCCAGCAGCTTGACACTGGCGACCGAGCAGTACTTC
- TRBJ1-5 - TRBV19 CASTPSRQINQPQHF TGTGCCAGTACCCCCTCTCGACAGATCAATCAGCCCCAGCATTTT
TRBD1 TRBJ1-5 - TRBV19 CASSIQGVGQPQHF TGTGCCAGTAGTATTCAGGGGGTAGGTCAGCCCCAGCATTTT
- TRBJ1-2 - TRBV5-6 CASSLTDISNYGYTF TGTGCCAGCAGCTTGACGGACATTTCTAACTATGGCTACACCTTC
TRBD1 TRBJ2-1 - TRBV7-2 CASSSGTGFGNEQFF TGTGCCAGCAGCTCCGGGACAGGGTTTGGCAATGAGCAGTTCTTC
- TRBJ2-6 once TRBV3-1/TRBV3-2 CASSQLDRSSSLSGANVLTF TGTGCCAGCAGCCAACTCGACAGGTCCTCCTCACTTTCTGGGGCCAACGTCCTGACTTTC
- TRBJ1-1 - TRBV19 CASSTQMNTEAFF TGTGCCAGTAGTACACAGATGAACACTGAAGCTTTCTTT
- TRBJ2-3 - TRBV5-1 CASSSQTPTSRGTDTQYF TGCGCCAGCAGCTCCCAAACCCCTACCTCCCGGGGGACAGATACGCAGTATTTT
TRBD2 TRBJ2-1 - TRBV30 CAWTRLAGGVHNEQFF TGTGCCTGGACCAGACTAGCGGGAGGCGTCCACAATGAGCAGTTCTTC
TRBD2 TRBJ2-5 - TRBV24-1 CATSEASGKKETQYF TGTGCCACCAGTGAGGCTAGCGGAAAAAAAGAGACCCAGTACTTC
TRBD2 TRBJ2-1 - TRBV24-1 CATSEPFGLAGPRSSYNEQFF TGTGCCACCAGTGAACCCTTTGGACTAGCGGGCCCGAGGAGCTCCTACAATGAGCAGTTCTTC
TRBD2 TRBJ2-5 - TRBV19 CASSSSGGAQYF TGTGCCAGTAGCTCTAGCGGGGGGGCCCAGTACTTC
TRBD2 TRBJ2-3 - TRBV24-1 CATSDPNGAGDRYTQYF TGTGCCACCAGTGACCCTAATGGGGCGGGAGACCGTTATACGCAGTATTTT
TRBD2 TRBJ2-7 few TRBV4-1 CASSQGTSGLNSYEQYF TGCGCCAGCAGCCAGGGGACTAGCGGGCTCAACTCCTACGAGCAGTACTTC
TRBD2 TRBJ2-5 - TRBV2 CATLPGLAPGGTQYF TGTGCCACTTTACCGGGACTAGCGCCTGGGGGGACCCAGTACTTC
TRBD1 TRBJ2-5 - TRBV18 CASSPGQVRETQYF TGTGCCAGCTCACCCGGACAGGTCCGGGAGACCCAGTACTTC
TRBD1 TRBJ1-1 - TRBV5-1 CASSSRTGGLVNTEAFF TGCGCCAGCAGCTCACGGACAGGGGGCTTGGTGAACACTGAAGCTTTCTTT
- TRBJ2-7 - TRBV27 CASSLSGGGGEQYF TGTGCCAGCAGTTTATCGGGGGGGGGCGGCGAGCAGTACTTC
- TRBJ2-7 - TRBV18 CASSLRLSYEQYF TGTGCCAGCTCACTCAGGTTATCCTACGAGCAGTACTTC
TRBD2 TRBJ2-5 few TRBV4-2 CASSQFSSGGAGETQYF TGTGCCAGCAGCCAATTCTCCAGCGGGGGGGCCGGGGAGACCCAGTACTTC